The present T cell receptor beta chain was sequenced within a study of blood T cells in healthy people across ages. General observations from the study: Fewer expanded clones and more diversity marked long-lived versus aged donors.

Germline values: CDR1 LGHDT, CDR2 YNNKEL (reference sequence). V was pared by 4 bases and J by 0 bases, with 5 bases of the junction left unmatched. The CDR3 totals 17 residues. A second PCR of roughly 7 to 11 cycles used a sample-barcoded 5' primer and a J-beta primer mix. Each single sample gave us at least 3 million CDR3-containing paired-end reads. A single record per CDR3 protein comes from TCRdb applying MiXCR to the 5' RACE reads. This sample has about 1.6 million distinct CDR3 sequences; roughly 30% occur once, and the top ten carry about 11%. The sample holds a few counts of this clonotype. Its antigen remains unidentified.

This chain connects TRBV3-1 to TRBJ2-1; 11 bases fit TRBD2. This TCR was recovered from a woman in her twenties or thirties in good health. Sequencing was carried out using blood. The CDR3 loop is CASSRVGLADSYNEQFF. The CDR3 DNA is TGTGCCAGCAGCCGCGTGGGACTAGCGGACTCCTACAATGAGCAGTTCTTC.